A single T cell receptor (beta chain) is shown here with its context. Its antigen is still unknown. The sample belongs to a study of cytomegalovirus exposure and HLA in healthy donors. Study results and caveats: Most subjects had HLA-A and HLA-B alleles reportedly predicted accurately by TCR beta sequences.

The CDR3 runs to 12 residues. Germline V lookup: CDR1 SGHKS, CDR2 YYEKEE (reference sequence). V shed 5 bases and J shed 4 bases, with 7 bases lying between them. The study ran its PCR with 60 Vbeta and 13 Jbeta primers. Sequencing used immunoSEQ multiplex PCR; TCRdb keeps in-frame clones, though not all of them. The sample carries approximately 110,000 clones, over 70% recorded once. J is TRBJ2-1 and V is TRBV5-5; D remains ambiguous. This TCR was recovered from a male donor in good health and CMV-seronegative. Sequenced: PBMCs. DNA of the CDR3: TGTGCCAGCAGTCCGGAGTACAATGAGCAGTTCTTC. As protein: CASSPEYNEQFF.